This T cell receptor (beta chain) was captured in a study of T cells after yellow fever vaccination. Overall study: SMART-Seq v4 Ultra Low Input prepared the low-cell-number fractions.

Broader study findings: There was a small share of clonotypes that showed up in both the CD4 and CD8 compartments.

Synthesis of TCR cDNA relied on 5'RACE template switching, which attached a universal primer site and UMIs. TCRdb re-called the 5' RACE reads through MiXCR, storing one row per CDR3 protein. This sample yields hundreds of thousands of distinct CDR3 sequences, of which roughly 8.7% are seen a single time; 15% to 20% belongs to the top ten. As concerns this clonotype: The antigen is not known.

The receptor's source is a man aged 18 to 29 who received the YFV17D yellow fever vaccine. Sequencing used PBMCs, obtained on the day of the first yellow fever vaccination.

This chain's CDR3 is CASSLERGGDTQYF. The CDR3 DNA follows: TGTGCCAGCTCCCTCGAGCGGGGGGGCGATACGCAGTATTTT. J is TRBJ2-3 and V is TRBV2, with TRBD2 matching over 10 bases. This CDR3 spans 14 amino acids. Unmatched junction bases numbered 8, after V lost 8 bases and J lost 6 bases. The germline V gene has CDR1 SNHLY and CDR2 FYNNEI. Together with reference TRBV2 and TRBJ2-3, the CDR3 gives the full variable domain: EPEVTQTPSHQVTQMGQEVILRCVPISNHLYFYWYRQILGQKVEFLVSFYNNEISEKSEIFDDQFSVERPDGSNFTLKIRSTKLEDSAMYFCASSLERGGDTQYFGPGTRLTVL.